This passage covers 13 T cell receptor beta chains from one sample sequenced in a study of T cells in Graves' hyperthyroidism and ophthalmopathy. Researchers amplified the TCR beta CDR3 regions from RNA transcripts. The HTBI primer set was used in a first-round RT-PCR of the TCR CDR3. TCRdb redid the calling of the multiplex PCR reads with MiXCR, one entry per CDR3 protein. Here the sample spans 300,000 to 400,000 distinct CDR3 sequences, about 14% being singletons. Sequencing was performed on blood. The origin of the receptors is a woman in her 30s with Graves' ophthalmopathy.

Many counts were recorded for this clonotype. The rearrangement uses TRBV11-2 and TRBJ2-1, with 8 positions matching TRBD2. The CDR3 has 17 amino acids. Germline V gives CDR1 SGHAT, CDR2 FQNNGV. The J segment lost 7 bases and the V segment lost 2 bases, leaving 13 bases of the junction unmatched. The CDR3 is CASSLTTGGRSRNEQFF. The CDR3 DNA reads as TGTGCCAGCAGCTTAACTACGGGGGGGCGGTCGCGAAATGAGCAGTTCTTC.

The rearrangement links TRBV4-1 to TRBJ1-1, with D perhaps matching TRBD1 (5 bases). V was trimmed by 5 bases and J by 0 bases, leaving 13 bases between them. Per the germline V gene, CDR1 is MGHRA and CDR2 is YSYEKL. This CDR3 region has 15 residues. The CDR3 loop reads CASSGSTGMNTEAFF. CDR3 nucleotide sequence: TGCGCCAGCAGCGGTTCTACAGGAATGAACACTGAAGCTTTCTTT.

This clonotype was seen many times. The chain couples TRBV3-1 to TRBJ1-5; D is undetermined. The germline V and J ends were trimmed by 5 bases and 6 bases, with 8 bases remaining between them. This CDR3 is built from 12 residues. The germline V gene has CDR1 LGHDT and CDR2 YNNKEL (reference sequence). This CDR3 reads CASSYLGQPQHF. CDR3 nucleotide sequence: TGTGCCAGCAGCTACCTGGGTCAGCCCCAGCATTTT.

This clonotype was observed at least ten times. J is TRBJ2-1 and V is TRBV20-1; no reliable D call. The CDR3 runs to 15 residues. The V and J ends lost 1 base and 8 bases respectively, with 18 bases between them. Germline CDR1 is DFQATT and CDR2 is SNEGSKA (reference sequence). The CDR3 DNA follows: TGCAGTGCTAGAGGGCCCTACAACGCGGTCCATGAGCAGTTCTTC. Translating gives CSARGPYNAVHEQFF.

This clonotype was counted ten times or more. The CDR3, as DNA: TGTGCCAGCAGCTTAGCAGGGCGGCAGCTCTACGAGCAGTACTTC. Its protein is CASSLAGRQLYEQYF. The chain carries TRBV7-9 and TRBJ2-7; D unresolved. The CDR3 is 15 residues long. Between the trimmed V and J ends, which lost 0 bases and 3 bases, there was a span of 12 bases. The germline CDR1 and CDR2 sequences are SEHNR and FQNEAQ (reference sequence).

This clonotype has only a few counts. The gene calls are TRBV19 and TRBJ2-2; TRBD1 matches at 9 bases. The V segment lost 5 bases and the J segment 1 base; nucleotides outside the gene matches: 5. The CDR3 length is 16 residues. Germline values: CDR1 LNHDA, CDR2 SQIVND (reference sequence). The CDR3 region is CASSPRTGENTGELFF. DNA of the CDR3: TGTGCCAGTAGTCCCAGGACAGGGGAGAACACCGGGGAGCTGTTTTTT.

In this sample, this clonotype turned up a few times. The chain combines TRBV5-6 with TRBJ2-4; perhaps D is TRBD1 or TRBD2 (6 bases each). The CDR3 is 15 residues long. With 5 bases removed from V and 2 bases from J, the gap between germline ends came to 14 bases. Germline V gives CDR1 SGHDT, CDR2 YYEEEE. The CDR3 region is CASRGWGASKNIQYF. DNA for the CDR3: TGTGCCAGCAGAGGGTGGGGGGCTTCCAAAAACATTCAGTACTTC.

This clonotype has a count of ten or more. V gene TRBV5-1 combines with J gene TRBJ1-1, with D possibly being TRBD1 (5 bases). V was trimmed by 4 bases and J by 1 base, leaving 11 bases between them. In germline, CDR1 is SGHRS, CDR2 YFSETQ. This CDR3 comprises 14 residues. CDR3 in amino acids: CASSPSGGNTEAFF. The CDR3 DNA follows: TGCGCCAGCAGCCCGTCGGGGGGGAACACTGAAGCTTTCTTT.

This clonotype was picked up a small number of times. J is TRBJ2-1 and V is TRBV7-3, with 8 bases lining up with TRBD2. The CDR3 totals 16 residues. Losses at the gene ends were 0 bases for V and 9 bases for J; bases not matched to a gene: 10. CDR1 SGHTA and CDR2 FQGTGA come from the germline V gene. CDR3 protein: CASSLTGGPRGGEQFF. CDR3 nucleotide sequence: TGTGCCAGCAGCTTAACGGGGGGGCCCCGGGGGGGTGAGCAGTTCTTC.

This clonotype was seen repeatedly, ten times or more. This chain joins TRBV2 and TRBJ2-3; 14 nucleotides line up with TRBD2. V trimming: 6 bases; J trimming: 9 bases; junction bases outside the gene matches: 8. CDR1 and CDR2 from the germline V gene are SNHLY and FYNNEI. The CDR3 has 15 amino acids. Written as DNA, the CDR3 is TGTGCCAGCAGGACTAGCGGGGGGGCCACTGGCACGCAGTATTTT. As protein: CASRTSGGATGTQYF.

This clonotype was counted a few times. The V gene is TRBV30, the J gene TRBJ2-3; 8 nucleotides match TRBD2. The CDR3 contains 16 residues. The J segment lost 6 bases and the V segment lost 8 bases, leaving 19 bases of the junction unmatched. The germline V gene has CDR1 GTSNPN and CDR2 SVGIG (reference sequence). The chain's CDR3 is CASTSPGRGAKDTQYF. The CDR3 DNA reads as TGTGCCAGCACCTCCCCTGGGCGGGGGGCCAAGGATACGCAGTATTTT. The whole variable domain, filled in from reference TRBV30 and TRBJ2-3, reads SQTIHQWPATLVQPVGSPLSLECTVEGTSNPNLYWYRQAAGRGLQLLFYSVGIGQISSEVPQNLSASRPQDRQFILSSKKLLLSDSGFYLCASTSPGRGAKDTQYFGPGTRLTVL.

This clonotype has ten or more counts. V gene TRBV2 combines with J gene TRBJ2-5; D perhaps matches TRBD2 (7 bases). Trimming removed 7 bases from V and 2 bases from J, with 14 bases in between. The V gene's germline CDR1 is SNHLY and CDR2 FYNNEI. The CDR3 spans 14 residues. The CDR3 here is CASKGRGRQETQYF. In DNA form, the CDR3 reads TGTGCCAGCAAGGGGCGGGGGCGGCAAGAGACCCAGTACTTC.

The gene calls are TRBV5-1 and TRBJ1-5; tentatively, D is TRBD1 (6 bases). Trimming took 3 bases from V and 4 from J, leaving 11 bases between them. This CDR3 comprises 14 residues. Germline V gives CDR1 SGHRS, CDR2 YFSETQ. The CDR3 region is CASSYGTPNQPQHF. The CDR3 DNA is TGCGCCAGCAGCTACGGGACACCGAATCAGCCCCAGCATTTT.